This T cell receptor (beta chain) was captured by sequencing in a study of OX40 agonist ivuxolimab in advanced cancers. Per germline, CDR1 MNHEY and CDR2 SMNVEV (reference sequence). With V trimmed by 6 bases and J by 8 bases, 9 bases remained unmatched. The CDR3 consists of 14 residues. Method: immunoSEQ multiplex PCR; TCRdb's copy keeps in-frame clones and lacks some. The repertoire holds about 70,000 clones, with about 73% as singletons. This clone was observed a handful of times. J is TRBJ1-4 and V is TRBV27; TRBD1 matches at 7 bases. The sequencing here drew on CD4+ or CD8+ T cells sorted from blood, taken in a trial of the OX40 agonist ivuxolimab. This TCR was recovered from an adult with an advanced solid tumor such as melanoma, head and neck, liver or kidney cancer. The CDR3 DNA sequence: TGTGCCAGCAGCCTGACAGGGAGTGAGGAAAAACTGTTTTTT. Translating it yields CASSLTGSEEKLFF.